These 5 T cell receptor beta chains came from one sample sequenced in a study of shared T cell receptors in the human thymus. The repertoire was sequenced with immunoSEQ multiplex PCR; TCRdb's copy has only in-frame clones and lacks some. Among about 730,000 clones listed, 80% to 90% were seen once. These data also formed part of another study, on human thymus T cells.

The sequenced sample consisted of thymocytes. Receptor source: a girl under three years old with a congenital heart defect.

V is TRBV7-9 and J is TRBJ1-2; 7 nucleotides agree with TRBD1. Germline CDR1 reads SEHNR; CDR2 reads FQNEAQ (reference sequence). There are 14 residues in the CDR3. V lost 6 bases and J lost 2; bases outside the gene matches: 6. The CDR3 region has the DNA TGTGCCAGCAGTTTTGACAGGGCAAACTATGGCTACACCTTC. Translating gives CASSFDRANYGYTF.

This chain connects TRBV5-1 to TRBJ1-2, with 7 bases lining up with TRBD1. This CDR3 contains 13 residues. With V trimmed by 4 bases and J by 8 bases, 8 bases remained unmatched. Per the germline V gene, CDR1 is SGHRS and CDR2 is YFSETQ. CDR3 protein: CASSKQGSGGYTF. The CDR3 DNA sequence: TGCGCCAGCAGCAAACAGGGGTCGGGGGGCTACACCTTC.

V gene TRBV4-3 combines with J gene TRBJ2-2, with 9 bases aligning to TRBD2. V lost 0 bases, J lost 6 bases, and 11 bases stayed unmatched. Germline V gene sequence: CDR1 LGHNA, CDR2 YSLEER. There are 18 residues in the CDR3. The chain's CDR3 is CASSQDGVRGGQAGELFF. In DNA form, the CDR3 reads TGCGCCAGCAGCCAAGACGGGGTGCGGGGGGGCCAAGCCGGGGAGCTGTTTTTT.

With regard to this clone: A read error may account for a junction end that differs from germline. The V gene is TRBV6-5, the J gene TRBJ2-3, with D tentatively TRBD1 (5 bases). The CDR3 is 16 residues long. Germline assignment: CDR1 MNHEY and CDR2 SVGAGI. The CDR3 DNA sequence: TGTGCCAGCAGTTACGGGTTGTATAGAAACACAGGTACGCAGTATTTT. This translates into CASSYGLYRNTGTQYF.

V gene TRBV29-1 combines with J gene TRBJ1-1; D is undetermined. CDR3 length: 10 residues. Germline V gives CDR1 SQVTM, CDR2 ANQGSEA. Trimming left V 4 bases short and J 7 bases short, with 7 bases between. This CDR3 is CSVVLYEAFF. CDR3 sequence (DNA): TGCAGCGTTGTACTCTATGAAGCTTTCTTT.